This TCR beta chain derives from a study of shared clonotypes between healthy human individuals. Trimming at V came to 5 bases and at J to 3 bases, leaving 11 bases not matched to a gene. Per germline, CDR1 MDHEN and CDR2 SYDVKM. The CDR3 covers 16 residues. Sequenced by immunoSEQ multiplex PCR; TCRdb stores in-frame clones only, minus some. The repertoire has millions of clones, 90% to 95% of them found once; the top ten carry around 0.13%. Splitting the CD4+ cells yielded a CD45RA+ naive subset and a CD45RA-negative memory subset. The receptor was derived from a man younger than 35 in good health. Source material: naive CD4+ T cells sorted from blood. Subset here: CD45RA+ positively selected. V is TRBV28 and J is TRBJ1-2; 8 nucleotides agree with TRBD1. Written as DNA, the CDR3 is TGTGCCAGCAGTCCAACGACAGGGGCCCGCGACTATGGCTACACCTTC. Amino acid sequence: CASSPTTGARDYGYTF.